The T cell receptor beta chain under discussion was sequenced for a study of OX40 agonist ivuxolimab in advanced cancers. The wider study: Administration of intravenous ivuxolimab to patients occurred every 2 weeks at 0.01 to 10 mg/kg. Participants, roughly 80% male, averaged 60 years of age, ranging from 23 to 79. Overall study findings and caveats: Some nonresponders also had low normalized T-cell clonal expansion. More expanded clones were found, on average, in CD8+ than in CD4+ T cells.

The assay was immunoSEQ multiplex PCR, and TCRdb's table has in-frame clones only and misses some. Among some 40,000 clones listed, 80% to 90% were seen once. With regard to this clone: What it binds is unknown.

CDR3 length: 16 amino acids. Germline-derived CDR1 and CDR2 are SSHAT and FNYEAQ (reference sequence). The V gene end was trimmed by 6 bases and the J gene end by 1 base; junction bases not matched to a gene: 8. This sample comprised CD4+ or CD8+ T cells sorted from blood, obtained in a trial of the OX40 agonist ivuxolimab. This receptor was identified in an adult with an advanced solid tumor such as melanoma, head and neck, liver or kidney cancer. The V call is TRBV7-7, the J call TRBJ2-1, with 8 bases matching TRBD1. CDR3 DNA sequence: TGTGCCAGCAGTATGGGAAGACAGGGGTCCTACAATGAGCAGTTCTTC. This encodes CASSMGRQGSYNEQFF. Based on the CDR3 plus reference TRBV7-7 and TRBJ2-1, the full variable domain is GAGVSQSPRYKVTKRGQDVTLRCDPISSHATLYWYQQALGQGPEFLTYFNYEAQPDKSGLPSDRFSAERPEGSISTLTIQRTEQRDSAMYRCASSMGRQGSYNEQFFGPGTRLTVL.